One sample yielded the 20 T cell receptor beta chains listed below, sequenced in a study of OX40 agonist ivuxolimab in advanced cancers. Profiling relied on immunoSEQ multiplex PCR, and the TCRdb table lists in-frame clones only, not all of them. The sample shows roughly 70,000 clones, 87% of them seen only once. Here the sequenced sample was CD4+ or CD8+ T cells sorted from blood, taken in a trial of the OX40 agonist ivuxolimab. These receptors all stem from an adult with an advanced solid tumor such as melanoma, head and neck, liver or kidney cancer.

The gene calls are TRBV2 and TRBJ1-5; 7 bases fit TRBD1. Germline-derived CDR1 and CDR2 are SNHLY and FYNNEI. The trim removed 5 bases at V and 4 bases at J, leaving 2 bases unmatched. The CDR3 is 13 residues long. CDR3 bases: TGTGCCAGCAGTTCACAGGGGAATCAGCCCCAGCATTTT. This gives the protein CASSSQGNQPQHF.

CDR3 in DNA: TGTGCCAGCAGTCAGATCGGCAATGAGCAGTTCTTC. Amino acids: CASSQIGNEQFF. The rearrangement joins TRBV7-2 to TRBJ2-1; D uncertain. CDR3 length: 12 amino acids. CDR1 is SGHTA, CDR2 FQGNSA, per germline. Trimming left V 6 bases short and J 6 bases short, with 9 bases between.

The rearrangement links TRBV5-1 to TRBJ1-1; no reliable D call. Germline-derived CDR1 and CDR2 are SGHRS and YFSETQ. V lost 0 bases to trimming and J lost 3 bases, with 6 bases between them. This CDR3 spans 13 amino acids. The CDR3 bases are TGCGCCAGCAGCTTGGTCGGGGACACTGAAGCTTTCTTT. It translates to CASSLVGDTEAFF.

The CDR3 spells CASSAGTATNNLYGYTF. The CDR3 DNA reads as TGTGCCAGCAGTGCCGGGACAGCAACTAATAATCTGTATGGCTACACCTTC. The chain couples TRBV2 to TRBJ1-2; 7 bases match TRBD1. J gave up 5 bases and V 4 bases, and 16 bases lay outside the gene matches. The CDR3 totals 17 residues. The germline gives CDR1 SNHLY, CDR2 FYNNEI.

The chain is built from TRBV28 and TRBJ1-5; D uncertain. Germline loops: CDR1 MDHEN, CDR2 SYDVKM. V lost 4 bases and J lost 7, with 23 bases in between. This CDR3 spans 17 amino acids. CDR3 nucleotide sequence: TGTGCCAGCAGTTCTGTTCGGTTCAGCGAAACGGGGCAGCCCCAGCATTTT. This translates into CASSSVRFSETGQPQHF.

This chain links TRBV7-9 with TRBJ1-2; the D gene is possibly TRBD1 (5 bases). This CDR3 has 15 amino acids. In germline, CDR1 is SEHNR, CDR2 FQNEAQ (reference sequence). V was pared by 4 bases and J by 5 bases, with 17 bases between. This CDR3 is CASSSDGGAGYGYTF. The DNA for the CDR3 is TGTGCCAGCAGCTCCGATGGAGGGGCGGGATATGGCTACACCTTC.

The chain links TRBV7-8 to TRBJ1-1, with unresolved D. This CDR3 is 15 amino acids long. V was cut by 2 bases and J by 1 base, with 11 bases left in between. Germline lookup yields CDR1 SGHVS and CDR2 FQNEAQ. The CDR3 nucleotides are TGTGCCAGCAGCTTAATGTTGTTAGAGAACACTGAAGCTTTCTTT. Encoded protein: CASSLMLLENTEAFF.

A few counts support this clone. The V call is TRBV30, the J call TRBJ2-7, with D hard to call. CDR1 is GTSNPN and CDR2 is SVGIG in the germline V gene (reference sequence). The CDR3 is 12 amino acids. V was clipped by 0 bases and J by 5 bases, with 8 bases between them. CDR3 bases: TGTGCCTGGAGTGTAAATGGAAACGAGCAGTACTTC. Residues: CAWSVNGNEQYF.

The gene calls are TRBV6-4 and TRBJ1-1, with D possibly TRBD1 on 6 matching bases. Germline V gives CDR1 MRHNA, CDR2 SNTAGT. The CDR3 runs to 13 residues. V was clipped by 5 bases and J by 2 bases, with 9 bases between them. CDR3 sequence reads: CASSPQGNTEAFF. CDR3 DNA: TGTGCCAGCAGTCCACAGGGTAACACTGAAGCTTTCTTT.

V and J are TRBV20-1 and TRBJ1-5; tentative D call: TRBD1 (6 bases). CDR3 length equals 11 residues. Trimming stripped 5 bases from V and 8 bases from J, with 10 bases between. Per the germline V gene, CDR1 is DFQATT and CDR2 is SNEGSKA (reference sequence). CDR3 DNA sequence: TGCAGTGCTCAGGAGGGGGAGCCCCAGCATTTT. Its translation is CSAQEGEPQHF.

The rearrangement uses TRBV27 and TRBJ2-1; D perhaps matches TRBD2 (5 bases). CDR3 length: 10 residues. Trimming stripped 10 bases from V and 15 bases from J, with 16 bases between. Germline V gene lookup returns CDR1 MNHEY and CDR2 SMNVEV (reference sequence). The CDR3 sequence is CAIGLRVPFF. The CDR3 DNA reads as TGTGCCATCGGGCTGAGGGTACCGTTCTTC.

The chain couples TRBV7-2 to TRBJ2-3; 9 bases match TRBD1. CDR1 SGHTA and CDR2 FQGNSA come from the germline V gene. The CDR3 runs 18 residues. J was trimmed by 1 base and V by 1 base; bases with no gene match: 9. For the CDR3, the DNA is TGTGCCAGCAGCTTAGGGACAGGGGCGGGTTCTGGCACAGATACGCAGTATTTT. Protein: CASSLGTGAGSGTDTQYF. Full variable domain (missing parts from reference TRBV7-2 and TRBJ2-3): GAGVSQSPSNKVTEKGKDVELRCDPISGHTALYWYRQSLGQGLEFLIYFQGNSAPDKSGLPSDRFSAERTGGSVSTLTIQRTQQEDSAVYLCASSLGTGAGSGTDTQYFGPGTRLTVL.

The chain carries TRBV5-4 and TRBJ2-2; TRBD2 matches 9 bases. J gave up 4 bases and V 4 bases, and 2 bases lay outside the gene matches. The CDR3 has 14 residues. CDR1 is SGHNT and CDR2 is YYREEE in the germline V gene (reference sequence). The CDR3 region has the DNA TGTGCCAGCAGCCGGCGGGGGGGCACCGGGGAGCTGTTTTTT. Translated: CASSRRGGTGELFF.

This clone came up once. The V call is TRBV6-4, the J call TRBJ1-5; D uncertain. The CDR3 extends over 13 amino acids. The V end was cut by 4 bases, the J end by 4 bases, with 8 bases between. The germline V gene encodes CDR1 MRHNA and CDR2 SNTAGT. The CDR3 here is CASSATQNQPQHF. The CDR3 coding sequence is TGTGCCAGCAGTGCCACCCAGAATCAGCCCCAGCATTTT.

Within the sample, this clone is medium-sized. V is TRBV6-4 and J is TRBJ2-7, with 9 nucleotides matching TRBD1. In germline, CDR1 is MRHNA, CDR2 SNTAGT. The CDR3 runs to 13 residues. V lost 0 bases, J lost 6 bases, and 0 bases stayed unmatched. For the CDR3, the DNA is TGTGCCAGCAGTGACTCGGACAGGGGCGAGCAGTACTTC. As protein: CASSDSDRGEQYF.

The chain is built from TRBV5-1 and TRBJ2-1; D call uncertain. This CDR3 contains 11 residues. Per germline, CDR1 SGHRS and CDR2 YFSETQ. V was trimmed by 0 bases and J by 10 bases, leaving 5 bases between them. CDR3 region: CASSLAEEQFF. CDR3 sequence (DNA): TGCGCCAGCAGCTTGGCCGAGGAGCAGTTCTTC.

The V call is TRBV5-1, the J call TRBJ2-7, with 8 nucleotides matching TRBD2. The CDR3 extends over 14 amino acids. The germline V gene has CDR1 SGHRS and CDR2 YFSETQ. The J segment lost 7 bases and the V segment lost 4 bases, leaving 10 bases of the junction unmatched. The CDR3 DNA reads as TGCGCCAGCAGCCCGTCTGGCGGGAGGAATGAGCAGTACTTC. Its translation: CASSPSGGRNEQYF. Based on the CDR3 plus reference TRBV5-1 and TRBJ2-7, the full variable domain is KAGVTQTPRYLIKTRGQQVTLSCSPISGHRSVSWYQQTPGQGLQFLFEYFSETQRNKGNFPGRFSGRQFSNSRSEMNVSTLELGDSALYLCASSPSGGRNEQYFGPGTRLTVT.

V and J are TRBV5-8 and TRBJ1-6; perhaps TRBD1 as D (5 bases). V was trimmed by 0 bases and J by 7 bases, leaving 8 bases between them. The CDR3 loop spans 14 amino acids. The germline CDR1 and CDR2 sequences are SGHTS and YDEGEE. The DNA of the CDR3 is TGTGCCAGCAGCTTGGGGGACGCAAATTCACCCCTCCACTTT. The encoded protein is CASSLGDANSPLHF.

The chain recombines TRBV27 with TRBJ1-5; perhaps TRBD1 as D (6 bases). Deletions cut 11 bases from V and 3 bases from J, with 14 bases between. The CDR3 covers 13 residues. The germline CDR1 and CDR2 sequences are MNHEY and SMNVEV (reference sequence). The CDR3 here is CAAGDRNNQPQHF. The CDR3, as DNA: TGTGCCGCCGGAGACAGGAACAATCAGCCCCAGCATTTT.

The chain joins TRBV19 to TRBJ1-2; 10 positions match TRBD1. CDR3 length: 15 residues. The V segment lost 6 bases and the J segment 2 bases; nucleotides outside the gene matches: 6. Germline assignment: CDR1 LNHDA and CDR2 SQIVND (reference sequence). Here the CDR3 reads CASRLPGQGNYGYTF. In DNA, the CDR3 is TGTGCCAGTAGGCTACCGGGACAGGGGAACTATGGCTACACCTTC. The full variable domain, in which reference TRBV19 and TRBJ1-2 provide the parts outside the CDR3, is DGGITQSPKYLFRKEGQNVTLSCEQNLNHDAMYWYRQDPGQGLRLIYYSQIVNDFQKGDIAEGYSVSREKKESFPLTVTSAQKNPTAFYLCASRLPGQGNYGYTFGSGTRLTVV.